This T cell receptor beta chain was recovered during a study of breast tumors, draining lymph nodes, adjacent tissues. MiXCR, run by TCRdb on the multiplex PCR reads, gives a single entry per CDR3 protein. This table has roughly 14,000 distinct CDR3 sequences, roughly 50% appearing once. Germline V gene sequence: CDR1 SGHAT, CDR2 FQNNGV. The CDR3 is 16 amino acids. The V and J ends lost 5 bases and 0 bases respectively, with 13 bases between them. The sequencing sample was made of tumor-adjacent breast tissue. The chain recombines TRBV11-2 with TRBJ1-4, with no clear D. The source is a female donor with breast cancer. Some clones in this sample may be carry-over from other donors' samples. This chain's CDR3 is CASSPSTQSTNEKLFF. For the CDR3, the DNA is TGTGCCAGCAGCCCCTCTACGCAGTCAACTAATGAAAAACTGTTTTTT. Supplemented by reference TRBV11-2 and TRBJ1-4, the full variable domain reads EAGVAQSPRYKIIEKRQSVAFWCNPISGHATLYWYQQILGQGPKLLIQFQNNGVVDDSQLPKDRFSAERLKGVDSTLKIQPAKLEDSAVYLCASSPSTQSTNEKLFFGSGTQLSVL.